Below are 9 T cell receptor beta chains sequenced from a single sample in a study of T cells in Graves' hyperthyroidism and ophthalmopathy. TCR beta CDR3 regions were amplified from RNA. Using the HTBI primer set, a first-round RT-PCR was run on the TCR CDR3. One entry per CDR3 protein results from TCRdb running MiXCR on the multiplex PCR reads. The data show around 490,000 distinct CDR3 sequences, 15% to 20% seen once. Sequencing was performed on blood. Receptors originate from a man aged 35-49 years with Graves' ophthalmopathy.

This clonotype was counted a few times. This rearrangement joins TRBV29-1 to TRBJ2-7, with 7 bases that match TRBD2. The J segment lost 5 bases and the V segment lost 6 bases, leaving 13 bases of the junction unmatched. The CDR3 covers 14 residues. CDR1 and CDR2 (germline): SQVTM, ANQGSEA. The CDR3 sequence is CSVAQTSILNEQYF. The CDR3 nucleotides are TGCAGCGTCGCCCAGACTAGCATCCTAAACGAGCAGTACTTC.

This clonotype was seen a few times. The rearrangement uses TRBV6-2 or TRBV6-3 and TRBJ2-2, with TRBD2 matching 9 bases. The germline V gene encodes CDR1 MNHEY and CDR2 SVGEGT. The CDR3 totals 13 residues. V lost 11 bases to trimming and J lost 4 bases; unmatched junction nucleotides: 5. In DNA, the CDR3 is TGTGCCGCTAGCGGGGCTTCCACCGGGGAGCTGTTTTTT. It encodes CAASGASTGELFF.

This clonotype showed up just a few times. This rearrangement joins TRBV7-3 to TRBJ1-1, with D maybe TRBD1 (6 bases). Germline CDR1 SGHTA, CDR2 FQGTGA. The V gene lost 5 bases and the J gene lost 7 bases, with 14 bases spanning the gap. This CDR3 contains 13 residues. The CDR3 DNA follows: TGTGCCAGCAGCCCCGGCTCGACAGGTGAAGCTTTCTTT. It specifies CASSPGSTGEAFF. Filled out from reference TRBV7-3 and TRBJ1-1, the complete variable domain reads GAGVSQTPSNKVTEKGKYVELRCDPISGHTALYWYRQSLGQGPEFLIYFQGTGAADDSGLPNDRFFAVRPEGSVSTLKIQRTERGDSAVYLCASSPGSTGEAFFGQGTRLTVV.

This chain joins TRBV6-1 and TRBJ1-2; 8 nucleotides agree with TRBD1. This CDR3 comprises 14 residues. Per germline, CDR1 MNHNS and CDR2 SASEGT. Losses at the gene ends were 0 bases for V and 8 bases for J; bases not matched to a gene: 5. This CDR3 reads CASSEAAGGRGYTF. The CDR3 DNA is TGTGCCAGCAGTGAAGCGGCAGGGGGCCGGGGCTACACCTTC.

CDR3: CASRRGGKSHEAFF. The CDR3, as DNA: TGTGCCAGCAGACGGGGGGGAAAGTCTCATGAAGCTTTCTTT. The chain has TRBV6-2 or TRBV6-3 and TRBJ1-1, with TRBD1 as a possible D gene (5 bases). The CDR3 covers 14 residues. The V gene lost 6 bases and the J gene lost 7 bases, with 18 bases spanning the gap. The germline gives CDR1 MNHEY, CDR2 SVGEGT.

The chain recombines TRBV5-4 with TRBJ2-2; D perhaps matches TRBD2 (6 bases). Germline lookup yields CDR1 SGHNT and CDR2 YYREEE (reference sequence). Trimming removed 0 bases at V and 4 bases at J, with 10 bases between. This CDR3 comprises 15 residues. The CDR3 loop reads CASSLGGGSTGELFF. CDR3 bases: TGTGCCAGCAGCTTGGGTGGAGGGAGCACCGGGGAGCTGTTTTTT.

This clonotype was counted only a few times. This chain joins TRBV9 and TRBJ1-3, with TRBD1 as a possible D gene (6 bases). The CDR3 is 16 amino acids. CDR1 and CDR2 from the germline V gene are SGDLS and YYNGEE. Trimming stripped 2 bases from V and 1 base from J, with 13 bases between. The DNA of the CDR3 is TGTGCCAGCAGCGTGGGGGACACGATATCTGGAAACACCATATATTTT. It is translated as CASSVGDTISGNTIYF.

The chain carries TRBV5-5 and TRBJ2-6; D is unresolved. The CDR3 spans 17 residues. Germline V gene sequence: CDR1 SGHKS, CDR2 YYEKEE (reference sequence). Trimming shortened V by 3 bases and J by 2 bases, and 15 bases separated the two germline ends. CDR3 DNA sequence: TGTGCCAGCAGCTCCTTTCTGAAATCGGCTGGGGCCAACGTCCTGACTTTC. Translating it yields CASSSFLKSAGANVLTF.

This clonotype has only a few counts. This rearrangement joins TRBV6-9 to TRBJ2-1, with TRBD2 identical over 10 bases. Germline V lookup: CDR1 MNHGY, CDR2 SVAAGI. This CDR3 comprises 17 residues. The V segment lost 3 bases and the J segment 6 bases; nucleotides outside the gene matches: 11. The CDR3 is CASSYPQAGGPGNEQFF. CDR3 nucleotides: TGTGCCAGCAGTTACCCACAAGCGGGAGGGCCCGGCAATGAGCAGTTCTTC.